These T cell receptor beta chains were read from a single sample in a study of PD-L1 blockade in urothelial cancer. Sequencing used immunoSEQ multiplex PCR; TCRdb keeps in-frame clones, though not all of them. The table has fewer than 60,000 clones, less than 90% seen once. Specimen: PBMCs, collected around atezolizumab (anti-PD-L1) treatment. All receptors derive from a man between 65 and 85 years old with urothelial cancer. CDR3s include the opening cysteine and the closing phenylalanine or tryptophan. D genes are given only for firm matches. Clone size is stated in some rows and not others, as once, few, many or a class when expanded.

CDR3 protein,CDR3 DNA,J gene,V gene,D gene,clone size
CATSRDWTSGGLGNEQFF,TGTGCCACCAGCAGAGATTGGACTAGCGGCGGGTTGGGGAATGAGCAGTTCTTC,TRBJ2-1,TRBV15,TRBD2,-
CASSEAGGRGGGFYEQYF,TGTGCCAGCAGTGAAGCAGGGGGTCGTGGAGGGGGCTTCTACGAGCAGTACTTC,TRBJ2-7,TRBV6-1,-,-
CASSPPNRDTGELFF,TGTGCCAGCTCACCACCGAACAGGGACACCGGGGAGCTGTTTTTT,TRBJ2-2,TRBV18,-,-
CASSLGQATEAFF,TGTGCCAGCAGCTTAGGACAGGCCACTGAAGCTTTCTTT,TRBJ1-1,TRBV11-1,-,few
CATSNRGRGNTEAFF,TGTGCCACCTCTAACAGGGGGCGCGGGAACACTGAAGCTTTCTTT,TRBJ1-1,TRBV19,TRBD1,-
CASSLDGTYEQYF,TGCGCCAGCAGCTTGGACGGGACCTACGAGCAGTACTTC,TRBJ2-7,TRBV5-1,-,few
CASSIRGQVARNEKLFF,TGTGCCAGTAGTATACGAGGGCAGGTGGCCCGAAATGAAAAACTGTTTTTT,TRBJ1-4,TRBV19,-,-
CARSLSVTHSYEQYF,TGTGCCAGAAGCTTGTCTGTCACTCATTCCTACGAGCAGTACTTC,TRBJ2-7,TRBV5-3,-,-
CASSLPGQQSQPQHF,TGTGCCAGCAGCCTCCCGGGACAGCAGTCCCAGCCCCAGCATTTT,TRBJ1-5,TRBV6-6,TRBD1,-
CASSDRGGETQYF,TGTGCCAGCAGTGATAGGGGAGGGGAGACCCAGTACTTC,TRBJ2-5,TRBV2,TRBD2,-
CAWSVRRREGLHYNEQFF,TGTGCCTGGAGTGTACGACGGCGGGAGGGCCTCCACTACAATGAGCAGTTCTTC,TRBJ2-1,TRBV30,TRBD2,-
CASSIVWTSGGRLF,TGTGCCAGTAGTATTGTCTGGACTAGCGGTGGGAGGCTCTTC,TRBJ2-1,TRBV19,TRBD2,-
CASSLGHNEQFF,TGTGCCAGCAGTCTGGGGCACAATGAGCAGTTCTTC,TRBJ2-1,TRBV7-3,-,-
CASSQTGVQPQHF,TGTGCCAGCAGTCAGACAGGGGTTCAGCCCCAGCATTTT,TRBJ1-5,TRBV25-1,TRBD1,-
CASSTGTSGGAKNIQYF,TGCGCCAGCAGCACTGGGACTAGCGGGGGAGCCAAAAACATTCAGTACTTC,TRBJ2-4,TRBV5-1,TRBD2,-
CASSYSGQGYEQFF,TGTGCCAGCAGTTACTCAGGACAGGGCTATGAGCAGTTCTTC,TRBJ2-1,TRBV6-5,TRBD1,-
CASSVGGETQYF,TGTGCCAGCAGCGTAGGAGGAGAGACCCAGTACTTC,TRBJ2-5,TRBV9,-,-
CASSTLPQANYGYTF,TGTGCCAGCAGCACCCTACCCCAGGCTAACTATGGCTACACCTTC,TRBJ1-2,TRBV9,-,-
CASSSLTSGFDF,TGTGCCAGCAGTTCCTTGACTAGCGGCTTTGATTTC,TRBJ2-7,TRBV6-6,TRBD2,-
CASSSNPGQHTEAFF,TGCGCCAGCAGCTCCAATCCGGGACAGCACACTGAAGCTTTCTTT,TRBJ1-1,TRBV5-1,TRBD1,-
CASRRGNTEAFF,TGTGCCAGTAGACGAGGGAACACTGAAGCTTTCTTT,TRBJ1-1,TRBV19,-,many
CAIQAAGGGGELFF,TGTGCCATCCAAGCGGCGGGAGGGGGCGGGGAGCTGTTTTTT,TRBJ2-2,TRBV10-3,TRBD2,-
CASSVGTFNEQFF,TGTGCCAGCAGCGTCGGGACTTTCAATGAGCAGTTCTTC,TRBJ2-1,TRBV9,-,-
CASSFGGYTEAFF,TGTGCCAGCAGCTTTGGAGGATACACTGAAGCTTTCTTT,TRBJ1-1,TRBV7-8,-,-